The TCR beta chain described here comes from a study of CD8+ T cells in alopecia areata. Study-level results: Clonality in lesional scalp, especially alopecia totalis/universalis, exceeded that of normal scalp.

V dropped 6 bases and J dropped 0 bases, with 12 bases sitting between them. CDR1 MNHEY and CDR2 SMNVEV come from the germline V gene (reference sequence). The CDR3 covers 14 residues. Extracted from the samples, RNA was reverse transcribed into cDNA to serve as the sequencing template. Here immunoSEQ multiplex PCR was the method, and the copy in TCRdb shows in-frame clones only, minus some. This table has 200,000 or so clones, 56% appearing once. As to this clone: What it binds is unknown.

This TCR came from a human donor in good health. The J gene is TRBJ2-7, the V gene TRBV27, with no clear D. The specimen was CD8+ T cells sorted from blood. The CDR3 here is CASSPRLHSYEQYF. The CDR3 coding sequence is TGTGCCAGCAGCCCTAGACTGCACTCCTACGAGCAGTACTTC.